The subject of this entry is one TCR beta chain. Its antigen remains unknown. The data derive from a study of T cell responses to AZD1222 COVID-19 vaccine. Profiled with immunoSEQ multiplex PCR; TCRdb holds only in-frame clones, not every one. The sample shows 90,000 to 120,000 clones, under 95% of them seen only once. The CDR3 is made up of 15 amino acids. Germline V gene data show CDR1 as MGHRA and CDR2 as YSYEKL. Between the trimmed V and J ends, which lost 3 bases and 0 bases, there was a span of 9 bases. Findings and caveats of the study: In the spike-specific TCR repertoire, nearly half reportedly target unmutated variant regions. Only a handful of AZD1222 recipients were seropositive at baseline. Increased Spike-specific TCR breadth and depth were observed after two AZD1222 doses.

The clonotype originates from an adult who received the AZD1222 COVID-19 vaccine. The specimen comprised peripheral blood, sampled 28 days after the second AZD1222 dose. The genes are TRBV4-1 and TRBJ1-3; D is perhaps TRBD1 (5 bases). This CDR3 is CASSQQGSSGNTIYF. CDR3 DNA: TGCGCCAGCAGCCAGCAGGGTAGCTCTGGAAACACCATATATTTT.